These 29 T cell receptor beta chains originate from one sample sequenced in a study of cytomegalovirus exposure and HLA in healthy donors. The PCR made use of 60 Vbeta and 13 Jbeta primers. TCRdb keeps only in-frame clones here, not all; method: immunoSEQ multiplex PCR. The sample holds about 130,000 clones, over 70% seen once. The sequencing input was PBMCs. The receptors were gathered from a woman aged 40 to 55 in good health and CMV-seronegative.

V gene TRBV2 combines with J gene TRBJ1-2, with TRBD1 identical over 9 bases. The ends lost 8 bases at V and 7 bases at J; junction bases unmatched: 5. Looked up from germline, CDR1 is SNHLY and CDR2 is FYNNEI. This CDR3 has 12 residues. CDR3 sequence reads: CASLTGGAGYTF. The CDR3 nucleotides are TGTGCCAGCCTAACAGGGGGCGCTGGCTACACCTTC.

In its sample, this clone was seen a few times. The chain recombines TRBV10-3 with TRBJ2-2; 9 positions match TRBD2. The CDR3 runs 18 residues. The V gene's germline CDR1 is ENHRY and CDR2 SYGVKD. The V and J ends lost 8 bases and 1 base, in that order; junction bases with no gene match: 14. For the CDR3, the DNA is TGTGCCATCGGAGGGAGGGTAGCGGGGGCCCAGAACACCGGGGAGCTGTTTTTT. It specifies CAIGGRVAGAQNTGELFF.

The V gene is TRBV5-5, the J gene TRBJ2-7; perhaps TRBD2 as D (5 bases). Trimming shortened V by 6 bases and J by 2 bases, and 15 bases separated the two germline ends. The CDR3 runs to 14 residues. CDR1 and CDR2 (germline): SGHKS, YYEKEE (reference sequence). CDR3 sequence reads: CASTLDFPTYEQYF. CDR3 nucleotides: TGTGCCAGCACCCTGGACTTCCCTACCTACGAGCAGTACTTC.

This clone was observed a few times. V and J are TRBV27 and TRBJ1-3; 10 positions match TRBD1. V lost 5 bases to trimming and J lost 4 bases; unmatched junction nucleotides: 2. CDR1 is MNHEY, CDR2 SMNVEV, per germline (reference sequence). CDR3 length equals 14 residues. The CDR3 protein is CASSDRGRGNTIYF. The CDR3 nucleotides are TGTGCCAGCAGTGACAGGGGGCGCGGAAACACCATATATTTT.

V gene TRBV18 combines with J gene TRBJ2-5; TRBD2 is a possible D gene (5 bases). With 8 bases removed from V and 5 bases from J, the gap between germline ends came to 15 bases. Germline values: CDR1 KGHSH, CDR2 LQKENI. The CDR3 totals 13 residues. The CDR3 loop is CASTVGLAETQYF. In DNA form, the CDR3 reads TGTGCCAGCACAGTAGGGCTAGCTGAGACCCAGTACTTC.

This clone was detected only a few times. The rearrangement uses TRBV5-4 and TRBJ1-1; tentative D call: TRBD1 (5 bases). The CDR3 has 15 amino acids. Trimming removed 3 bases from V and 1 base from J, with 13 bases in between. CDR1 SGHNT and CDR2 YYREEE come from the germline V gene (reference sequence). This chain's CDR3 is CASSWKVGGNTEAFF. CDR3 bases: TGTGCCAGCAGCTGGAAGGTGGGGGGGAACACTGAAGCTTTCTTT.

The V gene is TRBV10-3, the J gene TRBJ1-5, with D tentatively TRBD1 (6 bases). From germline, CDR1 is ENHRY and CDR2 SYGVKD. CDR3 length: 13 amino acids. V was shortened by 5 bases and J by 4 bases, with 9 bases between the two germline ends. The CDR3 region has the DNA TGTGCCATCAGTCCAGGGGATAATCAGCCCCAGCATTTT. It encodes CAISPGDNQPQHF.

The chain links TRBV6-6 to TRBJ1-3, with a possible D match to TRBD1 (5 bases). Germline V gene lookup returns CDR1 MNHNY and CDR2 SVGAGI (reference sequence). The CDR3 sequence is 16 residues long. Trimming stripped 2 bases from V and 0 bases from J, with 11 bases between. The CDR3 DNA follows: TGTGCCAGCAGTTACGCGACAGCACTCTCTGGAAACACCATATATTTT. Translated, it gives CASSYATALSGNTIYF.

The chain joins TRBV7-2 to TRBJ2-5, with 11 bases fitting TRBD2. Germline trimming cut 2 bases from V and 5 bases from J; bases unmatched to any gene: 1. Per the germline V gene, CDR1 is SGHTA and CDR2 is FQGNSA. This CDR3 is built from 14 residues. CDR3 nucleotide sequence: TGTGCCAGCAGCTTACGACTAGCGGGGGAGACCCAGTACTTC. It codes for CASSLRLAGETQYF.

The rearrangement uses TRBV7-8 and TRBJ1-2; perhaps TRBD1 as D (5 bases). Germline assignment: CDR1 SGHVS and CDR2 FQNEAQ. The ends were cut back, 1 base at V and 4 bases at J, with 13 bases in the middle. The CDR3 loop spans 15 amino acids. As DNA, the CDR3 is TGTGCCAGCAGCTTAGAAGCCAGGGCTGCCTATGGCTACACCTTC. Its translation is CASSLEARAAYGYTF.

V gene TRBV28 combines with J gene TRBJ2-7, with 7 bases identical to TRBD1. Losses at the gene ends were 3 bases for V and 5 bases for J; bases not matched to a gene: 10. Germline CDR1 MDHEN, CDR2 SYDVKM. The CDR3 extends over 15 amino acids. CDR3 region: CASSLQSRDSNEQYF. The CDR3 nucleotides are TGTGCCAGCAGTTTGCAATCCCGGGACAGTAACGAGCAGTACTTC.

The chain carries TRBV5-1 and TRBJ2-7, with TRBD2 as a possible D gene (5 bases). V was trimmed by 2 bases and J by 0 bases, leaving 6 bases between them. The germline gives CDR1 SGHRS, CDR2 YFSETQ. The CDR3 contains 13 residues. This CDR3 is CASSFGLSYEQYF. CDR3 nucleotide sequence: TGCGCCAGCAGCTTCGGACTCTCCTACGAGCAGTACTTC.

The table lists this clone with a few counts. V gene TRBV6-1 combines with J gene TRBJ2-2, with unresolved D. V was trimmed by 6 bases and J by 4 bases, leaving 6 bases between them. CDR1 is MNHNS and CDR2 is SASEGT in the germline V gene. The CDR3 covers 12 residues. Written as DNA, the CDR3 is TGTGCCAGCAGAGGAGTCACCGGGGAGCTGTTTTTT. It codes for CASRGVTGELFF.

This chain uses TRBV30 with TRBJ1-2; D possibly corresponds to TRBD1 (6 bases). The CDR3 extends over 14 amino acids. V dropped 0 bases and J dropped 4 bases, with 12 bases sitting between them. Germline V gene data show CDR1 as GTSNPN and CDR2 as SVGIG (reference sequence). The CDR3 DNA follows: TGTGCCTGGAGTGTGGACAGCATGGGCTATGGCTACACCTTC. It is translated as CAWSVDSMGYGYTF.

The rearrangement uses TRBV29-1 and TRBJ1-2; TRBD1 might be the D (5 bases). Germline values: CDR1 SQVTM, CDR2 ANQGSEA. The CDR3 covers 13 residues. Trimming took off 3 bases at V and 4 bases at J, with 12 bases between the two ends. CDR3 DNA: TGCAGCGTTGATGCTGGACACCTCTATGGCTACACCTTC. Residues: CSVDAGHLYGYTF.

The J gene is TRBJ1-1, the V gene TRBV5-1; D uncertain. The CDR3 consists of 12 residues. Per the germline V gene, CDR1 is SGHRS and CDR2 is YFSETQ. V shed 1 base and J shed 2 bases, with 3 bases lying between them. The CDR3 is CASSLSNTEAFF. CDR3 sequence (DNA): TGCGCCAGCAGCTTGTCTAACACTGAAGCTTTCTTT.

The V gene is TRBV5-1, the J gene TRBJ1-4; possible D gene TRBD1, 6 bases. This CDR3 is built from 14 residues. V lost 4 bases, J lost 3 bases, and 10 bases lay in between. CDR1 is SGHRS and CDR2 is YFSETQ in the germline V gene. In DNA, the CDR3 is TGCGCCAGCAGCCCAGGGGTGCCTAATGAAAAACTGTTTTTT. It yields the protein CASSPGVPNEKLFF.

This chain connects TRBV30 to TRBJ1-6, with TRBD1 matching over 9 bases. Germline CDR1 and CDR2: GTSNPN and SVGIG (reference sequence). The V gene end was trimmed by 3 bases and the J gene end by 10 bases; junction bases not matched to a gene: 4. The CDR3 is made up of 13 amino acids. CDR3 loop: CAWRLTGGSPLHF. CDR3 nucleotides: TGTGCCTGGAGACTGACAGGGGGATCACCCCTCCACTTT. Full variable domain (remainder filled in from reference TRBV30 and TRBJ1-6): SQTIHQWPATLVQPVGSPLSLECTVEGTSNPNLYWYRQAAGRGLQLLFYSVGIGQISSEVPQNLSASRPQDRQFILSSKKLLLSDSGFYLCAWRLTGGSPLHFGNGTRLTVT.

The gene calls are TRBV28 and TRBJ1-1, with D perhaps TRBD1 (5 bases). Germline CDR1 is MDHEN and CDR2 is SYDVKM. V was clipped by 1 base and J by 8 bases, with 17 bases between them. The CDR3 spans 15 residues. DNA for the CDR3: TGTGCCAGCAGTTTATTGACTCCCCAGGGCCCCGAAGCTTTCTTT. This codes for CASSLLTPQGPEAFF.

The table lists this clone with a few counts. The chain employs TRBV14 and TRBJ2-7, with a tentative D call TRBD2 (5 bases). Looked up from germline, CDR1 is SGHDN and CDR2 is FVKESK. The CDR3 totals 14 residues. Deletions cut 3 bases from V and 5 bases from J, with 14 bases between. The DNA of the CDR3 is TGTGCCAGCAGCCACCGCCCGGGGAATCACGAGCAGTACTTC. Encoded protein: CASSHRPGNHEQYF.

In its sample, this clone was seen once. In nucleotides, the CDR3 is TGTGCCAACAGTCAATACACAGGGGGCGAGCAGTACTTC. Translated, it gives CANSQYTGGEQYF. This sequence joins TRBV14 and TRBJ2-7; 8 nucleotides align to TRBD1. The CDR3 consists of 13 residues. The germline gives CDR1 SGHDN, CDR2 FVKESK. J gave up 6 bases and V 10 bases, and 11 bases lay outside the gene matches.

This chain links TRBV30 with TRBJ1-4, with D perhaps TRBD1 (5 bases). V shed 0 bases and J shed 15 bases, with 17 bases lying between them. This CDR3 is built from 13 residues. Germline CDR1 reads GTSNPN; CDR2 reads SVGIG (reference sequence). The CDR3 bases are TGTGCCTGGAGTGTACCAGGGTCCGGCGGGGTGTTTTTT. It yields the protein CAWSVPGSGGVFF.

This chain links TRBV27 with TRBJ1-6, with D unclear. Trimming stripped 3 bases from V and 3 bases from J, with 18 bases between. This CDR3 has 18 amino acids. Germline V gives CDR1 MNHEY, CDR2 SMNVEV (reference sequence). The CDR3 sequence is CASSFPRGGWGYNSPLHF. The CDR3 DNA is TGTGCCAGCAGTTTTCCGCGGGGAGGGTGGGGCTATAATTCACCCCTCCACTTT.

This clone was counted once. The chain recombines TRBV19 with TRBJ2-3; TRBD1 agrees at 7 bases. V was pared by 5 bases and J by 0 bases, with 5 bases of the junction left unmatched. This CDR3 comprises 15 residues. Looked up from germline, CDR1 is LNHDA and CDR2 is SQIVND (reference sequence). The CDR3 sequence: CASSADRPSTDTQYF. CDR3 nucleotide sequence: TGTGCCAGTAGTGCGGACAGGCCCAGCACAGATACGCAGTATTTT.

The chain couples TRBV18 to TRBJ2-3, with TRBD1 matching over 8 bases. The CDR3 extends over 16 amino acids. CDR1 is KGHSH and CDR2 is LQKENI in the germline V gene. With 1 base clipped from V and 4 bases from J, the junction kept 7 bases outside the gene matches. CDR3 DNA: TGTGCCAGCTCACCACGACAGGGGTTGGTAGCAGATACGCAGTATTTT. Amino acids: CASSPRQGLVADTQYF.

The chain couples TRBV7-2 to TRBJ1-2; D is possibly TRBD1 (6 bases). Trimming removed 6 bases from V and 7 bases from J, with 18 bases in between. Germline V CDR1 and CDR2: SGHTA, FQGNSA. The CDR3 is made up of 14 amino acids. Here the CDR3 reads CASRGTRGAVGYTF. CDR3 DNA sequence: TGTGCCAGCAGGGGCACCCGGGGGGCGGTTGGCTACACCTTC.

The V gene is TRBV2, the J gene TRBJ1-2; a weak D match, TRBD1 (5 bases). V lost 3 bases, J lost 3 bases, and 8 bases lay in between. The CDR3 runs 13 residues. Looked up from germline, CDR1 is SNHLY and CDR2 is FYNNEI. CDR3 residues: CASSDREDYGYTF. The DNA for the CDR3 is TGTGCCAGCAGTGACAGGGAGGACTATGGCTACACCTTC.

V gene TRBV29-1 combines with J gene TRBJ2-1, with TRBD2 identical over 10 bases. CDR1 SQVTM and CDR2 ANQGSEA come from the germline V gene. Trimming took 5 bases from V and 4 from J; bases not matched to a gene: 8. The CDR3 totals 15 residues. CDR3 protein: CSVSLTSGSYNEQFF. In DNA form, the CDR3 reads TGCAGCGTTTCCCTGACTAGCGGGTCTTACAATGAGCAGTTCTTC.

V gene TRBV13 combines with J gene TRBJ1-2; D gene unclear. The CDR3 is made up of 14 amino acids. With 2 bases removed from V and 0 bases from J, the gap between germline ends came to 7 bases. Germline values: CDR1 PRHDT, CDR2 FYEKMQ (reference sequence). The CDR3 spells CASSLRRANYGYTF. In DNA form, the CDR3 reads TGTGCCAGCAGCTTACGCCGAGCTAACTATGGCTACACCTTC.